This T cell receptor beta chain was observed in a study of cytomegalovirus exposure and HLA in healthy donors. Study overall: Previous work identified 95 million to 120 million unique TCR beta sequences from 150 million to 200 million T cells.

About this clone: Its specificity is not known.

The PCR employed 60 Vbeta primers together with 13 Jbeta primers. The protocol was immunoSEQ multiplex PCR, while the TCRdb copy is restricted to in-frame clones and leaves out a portion. In the table there are over 95,000 clones, around 77% of which are singletons. General study results and limits: The classifier reportedly diagnosed cytomegalovirus status with high sensitivity and specificity. In a later analysis, specific HLA alleles were associated with more than 15,000 TCR beta sequences at a 0.05 false discovery rate.

The V and J ends lost 0 bases and 0 bases respectively, with 3 bases between them. CDR1 and CDR2 from the germline V gene are LGHNA and YSLEER. The CDR3 has 15 amino acids. The rearrangement uses TRBV4-3 and TRBJ2-6; the D is unclear. Sample: PBMCs. The sequence was collected from a man aged 35 to 55 in good health and CMV-seropositive. The CDR3 nucleotides read TGCGCCAGCAGCCAAGACAACTCTGGGGCCAACGTCCTGACTTTC. It codes for CASSQDNSGANVLTF.